Below are 32 T cell receptor beta chains sequenced from a single sample in a study of blood T cells in healthy people across ages. Sample-barcoded 5' priming and a J-beta primer mix drove a second PCR of about 7 to 11 cycles. Using its own MiXCR run on the 5' RACE reads, TCRdb lists one record per CDR3 protein. This repertoire shows fewer than 900,000 distinct CDR3 sequences, around 40% found once; its top ten account for more than 20%. Material: blood. Every receptor here comes from a woman aged 55-69 years in good health.

CDR3 sequence: CASSPSPGQGYNEQFF. CDR3 DNA: TGTGCCAGCAGCCCATCGCCGGGACAGGGATACAATGAGCAGTTCTTC. The rearrangement links TRBV7-9 to TRBJ2-1, with TRBD1 identical over 9 bases. Germline V gives CDR1 SEHNR, CDR2 FQNEAQ (reference sequence). The CDR3 runs to 16 residues. V trimming: 5 bases; J trimming: 4 bases; junction bases outside the gene matches: 9.

This clonotype was counted only a few times. The chain has TRBV3-1 and TRBJ2-1; D perhaps matches TRBD1 (7 bases). The CDR3 has 12 residues. V was cut by 2 bases and J by 13 bases, with 12 bases left in between. The germline V gene has CDR1 LGHDT and CDR2 YNNKEL (reference sequence). CDR3 loop: CASSQPQGGQFF. CDR3 nucleotide sequence: TGTGCCAGCAGCCAACCTCAGGGGGGACAGTTCTTC.

The rearrangement uses TRBV20-1 and TRBJ2-1; unclear D gene. Trimming pared 3 bases from V and 6 bases from J, leaving 9 bases between. The germline gives CDR1 DFQATT, CDR2 SNEGSKA (reference sequence). CDR3 size: 12 residues. The CDR3 DNA is TGCAGTGCTAGTCGGCGCGGCAATGAGCAGTTCTTC. It encodes CSASRRGNEQFF.

This clonotype was seen more than once but under ten times. The rearrangement uses TRBV30 and TRBJ1-6, with D maybe TRBD1 (5 bases). The V gene lost 0 bases and the J gene lost 5 bases, with 14 bases spanning the gap. This CDR3 is 16 amino acids long. CDR1 is GTSNPN and CDR2 is SVGIG in the germline V gene (reference sequence). CDR3 region: CAWSVRRAQNNSPLHF. In DNA, the CDR3 is TGTGCCTGGAGTGTACGCAGGGCCCAAAATAATTCACCCCTCCACTTT. Full variable domain (outside the CDR3, taken from reference TRBV30 and TRBJ1-6): SQTIHQWPATLVQPVGSPLSLECTVEGTSNPNLYWYRQAAGRGLQLLFYSVGIGQISSEVPQNLSASRPQDRQFILSSKKLLLSDSGFYLCAWSVRRAQNNSPLHFGNGTRLTVT.

The rearrangement joins TRBV6-6 to TRBJ1-4; tentatively, D is TRBD1 (6 bases). Trimming took 11 bases from V and 0 from J, leaving 10 bases between them. Per the germline V gene, CDR1 is MNHNY and CDR2 is SVGAGI (reference sequence). The CDR3 contains 13 residues. The CDR3, as DNA: TGTGCCGCCGGACAGCCAACTAATGAAAAACTGTTTTTT. Amino acid sequence: CAAGQPTNEKLFF.

The genes are TRBV2 and TRBJ1-5; tentatively, D is TRBD1 (5 bases). The V gene lost 7 bases and the J gene lost 6 bases, with 13 bases spanning the gap. The CDR3 extends over 13 amino acids. Looked up from germline, CDR1 is SNHLY and CDR2 is FYNNEI. The CDR3 here is CASTGGDGQPQHF. CDR3 nucleotide sequence: TGTGCCAGCACGGGGGGGGACGGTCAGCCCCAGCATTTT.

As to this clonotype: This clone may be a read error of a much larger clone one base away. V gene TRBV6-2 or TRBV6-3 combines with J gene TRBJ2-5; 7 bases are a match to TRBD1. The tail of the sequence fits TRBJ2-7 better, so the J call may be wrong. The CDR3 runs to 13 residues. Germline CDR1 reads MNHEY; CDR2 reads SVGEGT. The CDR3 sequence is CAGLRTGTYEQYF. For the CDR3, the DNA is TGTGCCGGCTTACGGACAGGCACCTACGAGCAGTACTTC.

This clonotype has a handful of counts. The V gene is TRBV20-1, the J gene TRBJ2-7, with D perhaps matching TRBD1 or TRBD2 (5 bases each). This CDR3 comprises 16 residues. V dropped 3 bases and J dropped 1 base, with 19 bases sitting between them. Looked up from germline, CDR1 is DFQATT and CDR2 is SNEGSKA (reference sequence). For the CDR3, the DNA is TGCAGTGCTAGGGAAAACCTGGGGACCCTTTCCTACGAGCAGTACTTC. It codes for CSARENLGTLSYEQYF.

This chain uses TRBV4-1 with TRBJ1-4; 7 nucleotides agree with TRBD1. This CDR3 is 17 amino acids long. Germline loops: CDR1 MGHRA, CDR2 YSYEKL. With V trimmed by 4 bases and J by 5 bases, 13 bases remained unmatched. The DNA for the CDR3 is TGCGCCAGCAGCCTAACCTTGGGGGGGACAGCAAATGAAAAACTGTTTTTT. Protein product: CASSLTLGGTANEKLFF.

This chain joins TRBV2 and TRBJ2-3, with TRBD2 matching over 10 bases. V dropped 7 bases and J dropped 2; count of bases not matched to a gene: 6. Per germline, CDR1 SNHLY and CDR2 FYNNEI. CDR3 length equals 15 residues. CDR3 nucleotide sequence: TGTGCCAGCACTCTCGGACTAGCGGCCACAGATACGCAGTATTTT. Its translation: CASTLGLAATDTQYF.

This clonotype was detected a few times. The V call is TRBV7-9, the J call TRBJ1-5; D not resolved. The V gene lost 2 bases and the J gene lost 7 bases, with 9 bases spanning the gap. The CDR3 has 13 amino acids. CDR1 is SEHNR and CDR2 is FQNEAQ in the germline V gene (reference sequence). This CDR3 is CASSLKAGQPQHF. In DNA, the CDR3 is TGTGCCAGCAGCTTAAAGGCCGGACAGCCCCAGCATTTT.

This clonotype was seen a few times. CDR3 region: CSVVQGVLNTEAFF. Written as DNA, the CDR3 is TGCAGCGTCGTACAGGGGGTCTTGAACACTGAAGCTTTCTTT. The chain has TRBV29-1 and TRBJ1-1; 8 positions match TRBD1. The trim removed 6 bases at V and 0 bases at J, leaving 6 bases unmatched. This CDR3 has 14 residues. CDR1 and CDR2 (germline): SQVTM, ANQGSEA.

Only a few counts were recorded for this clonotype. This chain uses TRBV12-3 or TRBV12-4 with TRBJ2-1; 9 nucleotides agree with TRBD1. The CDR3 runs to 14 residues. V trimming: 7 bases; J trimming: 6 bases; junction bases outside the gene matches: 7. CDR3 sequence: CASTRDRELNEQFF. The CDR3 bases are TGTGCCAGCACACGGGACAGGGAACTCAATGAGCAGTTCTTC.

This sequence joins TRBV7-2 and TRBJ2-3; unclear D gene. CDR3 length: 14 amino acids. Trimming removed 5 bases from V and 0 bases from J, with 9 bases in between. Germline CDR1 and CDR2: SGHTA and FQGNSA. The CDR3 region is CASSPQLSTDTQYF. The DNA of the CDR3 is TGTGCCAGCAGCCCCCAGTTAAGCACAGATACGCAGTATTTT. Complete variable domain (other parts from reference TRBV7-2 and TRBJ2-3): GAGVSQSPSNKVTEKGKDVELRCDPISGHTALYWYRQSLGQGLEFLIYFQGNSAPDKSGLPSDRFSAERTGGSVSTLTIQRTQQEDSAVYLCASSPQLSTDTQYFGPGTRLTVL.

This clonotype appeared a few times. The genes are TRBV3-1 and TRBJ1-1; 7 bases are shared with TRBD1. Per the germline V gene, CDR1 is LGHDT and CDR2 is YNNKEL (reference sequence). The CDR3 sequence is 13 residues long. V dropped 10 bases and J dropped 4; count of bases not matched to a gene: 9. CDR3 DNA: TGTGCCACTTCGACAGGGTTGGTCACTGAAGCTTTCTTT. Its translation is CATSTGLVTEAFF.

CDR3 in DNA: TGTGCCAGCAGCTTAGACCCGACTAGCGCCTACGAGCAGTACTTC. The encoded protein is CASSLDPTSAYEQYF. The chain uses TRBV7-2 and TRBJ2-7; 8 bases fit TRBD2. This CDR3 comprises 15 residues. CDR1 is SGHTA, CDR2 FQGNSA, per germline. V lost 1 base, J lost 2 bases, and 4 bases stayed unmatched.

The gene calls are TRBV6-1 and TRBJ1-1; the match to TRBD1 covers 10 bases. This CDR3 region has 14 residues. Germline CDR1 MNHNS, CDR2 SASEGT. V was pared by 5 bases and J by 6 bases, with 6 bases of the junction left unmatched. CDR3 coding DNA: TGTGCCAGCAGTCTGGACAGGGGGAAGGCTGAAGCTTTCTTT. Translation gives CASSLDRGKAEAFF.

This clonotype has a count of ten or more. J is TRBJ2-1 and V is TRBV29-1, with unresolved D. Germline V lookup: CDR1 SQVTM, CDR2 ANQGSEA. CDR3 length equals 11 residues. With 5 bases removed from V and 9 bases from J, the gap between germline ends came to 11 bases. This chain's CDR3 is CSVPNGVEQFF. The CDR3, as DNA: TGCAGCGTTCCCAACGGAGTTGAGCAGTTCTTC.

This clonotype appeared a few times. The chain joins TRBV28 to TRBJ2-3; no firm D call. V lost 7 bases to trimming and J lost 6 bases, with 17 bases between them. There are 14 residues in the CDR3. Germline-derived CDR1 and CDR2 are MDHEN and SYDVKM. CDR3 nucleotide sequence: TGTGCCAGCACCACCCCCGACCGGGCTGATACGCAGTATTTT. Its protein product is CASTTPDRADTQYF.

This clonotype was observed many times. The gene calls are TRBV2 and TRBJ2-7; D not resolved. The CDR3 length is 11 residues. Germline loops: CDR1 SNHLY, CDR2 FYNNEI. Between the trimmed V and J ends, which lost 4 bases and 4 bases, there was a span of 5 bases. Here the CDR3 DNA reads TGTGCCAGCAGTGCCCTTTACGAGCAGTACTTC. It specifies CASSALYEQYF.

The chain combines TRBV25-1 with TRBJ1-5; 9 nucleotides match TRBD1. CDR3 length equals 15 residues. Germline CDR1 is MGHDK and CDR2 is SYGVNS. Unmatched junction bases numbered 4, after V lost 2 bases and J lost 5 bases. For the CDR3, the DNA is TGTGCCAGCAGTGAACCGGGACAGGGACATCAGCCCCAGCATTTT. It is translated as CASSEPGQGHQPQHF.

V and J are TRBV12-3 or TRBV12-4 and TRBJ2-7; the D gene is possibly TRBD2 (5 bases). This CDR3 comprises 15 residues. V lost 8 bases to trimming and J lost 2 bases, with 19 bases between them. Here the CDR3 reads CASGREGMAPYEQYF. The CDR3 DNA reads TGTGCCAGCGGCCGGGAAGGCATGGCCCCCTACGAGCAGTACTTC.

Remarks on this clonotype: Its ends do not fully match the called genes, so a read error is possible. The chain is built from TRBV5-1 and TRBJ2-7, with a possible D match to TRBD1 (5 bases). Germline assignment: CDR1 SGHRS and CDR2 YFSETQ. This CDR3 is built from 12 residues. Written as DNA, the CDR3 is TGCGCCAGCGGCTTGGCCACAGGCGAGCAGTACTTC. It yields the protein CASGLATGEQYF.

The chain joins TRBV4-1 to TRBJ1-5; unclear D gene. V lost 0 bases to trimming and J lost 3 bases, with 9 bases between them. Germline CDR1 reads MGHRA; CDR2 reads YSYEKL. The CDR3 totals 15 residues. The CDR3 sequence: CASSQEVTHNQPQHF. The CDR3 DNA follows: TGCGCCAGCAGCCAAGAGGTGACACACAATCAGCCCCAGCATTTT.

The chain is built from TRBV5-8 and TRBJ1-2, with unresolved D. V lost 0 bases to trimming and J lost 2 bases, with 11 bases between them. The CDR3 is made up of 15 amino acids. CDR1 and CDR2 from the germline V gene are SGHTS and YDEGEE. CDR3 sequence (DNA): TGTGCCAGCAGCTTGGCCAGCATATTAAACTATGGCTACACCTTC. Residues: CASSLASILNYGYTF.

The J gene is TRBJ2-1, the V gene TRBV6-6; D is unclear. The V end lost 8 bases, the J end lost 5 bases, and 16 bases lay between the germline ends. The CDR3 covers 14 residues. Germline V gene sequence: CDR1 MNHNY, CDR2 SVGAGI (reference sequence). The CDR3 sequence: CASGSGPLHNEQFF. The CDR3 nucleotides are TGTGCCAGCGGCTCCGGTCCCCTCCACAATGAGCAGTTCTTC.

This clonotype has ten or more counts. V usage is TRBV5-1 and J usage is TRBJ2-1; 8 bases are a match to TRBD2. The CDR3 runs to 15 residues. With V trimmed by 2 bases and J by 5 bases, 6 bases remained unmatched. The germline gives CDR1 SGHRS, CDR2 YFSETQ. This chain's CDR3 is CASSLRTSTHNEQFF. CDR3 sequence (DNA): TGCGCCAGCAGCTTACGGACTAGCACACACAATGAGCAGTTCTTC.

This clonotype was counted only a few times. This chain joins TRBV15 and TRBJ1-4, with 8 nucleotides matching TRBD1. The V gene's germline CDR1 is LNHNV and CDR2 YYDKDF (reference sequence). The CDR3 has 15 amino acids. The J segment lost 11 bases and the V segment lost 5 bases, leaving 13 bases of the junction unmatched. The CDR3 DNA reads as TGTGCCACCAGCCGCCCCGGACAGGGACGGGAGAAACTGTTTTTT. Translated: CATSRPGQGREKLFF.

CDR3 sequence reads: CASLLTPSQETQYF. The CDR3 region has the DNA TGTGCCAGCCTACTAACACCGAGCCAAGAGACCCAGTACTTC. V usage is TRBV12-3 or TRBV12-4 and J usage is TRBJ2-5; D not certain. Trimming removed 8 bases from V and 1 base from J, with 14 bases in between. The CDR3 spans 14 residues.

The chain links TRBV2 to TRBJ1-1, with D hard to call. Germline V CDR1 and CDR2: SNHLY, FYNNEI. This CDR3 contains 10 residues. V lost 8 bases to trimming and J lost 7 bases, with 8 bases between them. CDR3 DNA sequence: TGTGCCAGCTTGGGCGTTGAAGCTTTCTTT. It is translated as CASLGVEAFF.

The chain uses TRBV20-1 and TRBJ2-7, with a possible D match to TRBD2 (6 bases). The J call may be wrong; the DNA end is better matched by TRBJ2-5. The CDR3 loop spans 18 amino acids. CDR1 is DFQATT and CDR2 is SNEGSKA in the germline V gene (reference sequence). CDR3 sequence: CSARDAGPLGTEGETQYF. The DNA for the CDR3 is TGCAGTGCTAGAGACGCAGGGCCACTTGGGACTGAGGGAGAGACCCAGTACTTC.

The chain is built from TRBV12-3 or TRBV12-4 and TRBJ1-4; D remains ambiguous. V lost 3 bases to trimming and J lost 5 bases, with 7 bases between them. This CDR3 has 13 amino acids. The CDR3 DNA is TGTGCCAGCAGTTTCGGGCGGAATGAAAAACTGTTTTTT. Translation gives CASSFGRNEKLFF.